The sequence of this T cell receptor beta chain was determined in a study of CD8 T cells in Susac syndrome. CDR3 length equals 17 residues. Germline V gives CDR1 DFQATT, CDR2 SNEGSKA (reference sequence). V was clipped by 3 bases and J by 5 bases, with 23 bases between them. RNA, at roughly 0.45 to 1 ug, was reverse transcribed with random hexamers. TCRdb itself ran the immunoSEQ multiplex PCR reads through MiXCR, one entry per CDR3 protein. Here the sample spans about 100,000 distinct CDR3 sequences, 95% being singletons. The receptor's source is a human donor with Susac syndrome. The chain recombines TRBV20-1 with TRBJ1-5; D is unclear. What was sequenced was CD8+ T cells from PBMCs. The DNA for the CDR3 is TGCAGTGCTAGGGGTTCGTTACTCGTGAGTCTTCATCAGCCCCAGCATTTT. Encoded protein: CSARGSLLVSLHQPQHF.